The source of this T cell receptor beta chain is a study of shared clonotypes between healthy human individuals. Assay: immunoSEQ multiplex PCR; the TCRdb copy retains only in-frame clones and omits some. The table records about 2,200,000 clones, 85% to 95% of them present only once. This clone was recorded once. CD45RO-negative CD8 cells positively selected for CCR7 made up the naive population, which excluded terminally differentiated effector memory CD45RA+ cells. The length of the CDR3 is 17 residues. Losses at the gene ends were 5 bases for V and 8 bases for J; bases not matched to a gene: 18. In germline, CDR1 is SGHVS, CDR2 FQNEAQ.

The sequenced material came from naive CD8+ T cells from PBMCs. This receptor was identified in a man between 18 and 29 years old in good health. Some clones in this sample may be carry-over from other donors' samples. This chain uses TRBV7-8 with TRBJ1-2, with TRBD1 matching over 9 bases. CDR3 nucleotides: TGTGCCAGCAGCCGGTCCCGGGACAGGGACGCGGGTAAGGGCTACACCTTC. This translates into CASSRSRDRDAGKGYTF.